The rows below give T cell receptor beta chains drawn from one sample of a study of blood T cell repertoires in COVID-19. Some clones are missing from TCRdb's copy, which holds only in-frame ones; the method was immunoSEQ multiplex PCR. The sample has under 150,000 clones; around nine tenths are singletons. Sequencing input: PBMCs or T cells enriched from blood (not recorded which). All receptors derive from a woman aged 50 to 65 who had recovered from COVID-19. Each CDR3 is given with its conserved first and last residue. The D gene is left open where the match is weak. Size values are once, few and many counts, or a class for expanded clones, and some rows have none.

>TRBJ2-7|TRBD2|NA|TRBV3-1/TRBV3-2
TGTGCCAGCAGCCAAGATCTGGGGGGGGTAGGCGAGCAGTACTTC
CASSQDLGGVGEQYF
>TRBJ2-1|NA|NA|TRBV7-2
TGTGCCAGCAGCTTGGCCGGGAACAATGAGCAGTTCTTC
CASSLAGNNEQFF
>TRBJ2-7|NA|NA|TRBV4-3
TGCGCCAGCAGCCAAGATCGGGGATGGGAGCAGTACTTC
CASSQDRGWEQYF
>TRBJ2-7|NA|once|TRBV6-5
TGTGCCAGCACCCTACTACGTACAGGAACCTACGAGCAGTACTTC
CASTLLRTGTYEQYF
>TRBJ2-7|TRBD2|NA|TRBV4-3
TGCGCCAGCAGCCAAGACGACGGGGGGGCCGCCGGCGAGCAGTACTTC
CASSQDDGGAAGEQYF
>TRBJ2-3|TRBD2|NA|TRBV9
TGTGCCAGCAGCGTTAGCGGGGCAGGCACAGATACGCAGTATTTT
CASSVSGAGTDTQYF
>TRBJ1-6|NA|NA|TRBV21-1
TGTGCCTGGAGGGGAATTTATAATTCACCCCTCCACTTT
CAWRGIYNSPLHF
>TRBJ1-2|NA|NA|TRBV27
TGTGCCAGCAGTTCGGACAGAGGCTATGGCTACACCTTC
CASSSDRGYGYTF
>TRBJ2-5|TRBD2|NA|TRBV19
TGTGCCAGTAGTATGGGACTAGCGGAGACCCAGTACTTC
CASSMGLAETQYF
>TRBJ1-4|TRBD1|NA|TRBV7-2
TGTGCCAGCAGCTGGACAGGGGGCCTTGAAAAACTGTTTTTT
CASSWTGGLEKLFF
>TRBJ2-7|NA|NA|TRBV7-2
TGTGCCAGCAGTGCGACAGGCTACGAGCAGTACTTC
CASSATGYEQYF
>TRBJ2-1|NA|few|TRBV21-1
TGTGCCAGCAGCAAAGCTAGAGGGACAGTCTTACTCTACAATGAGCAGTTCTTC
CASSKARGTVLLYNEQFF
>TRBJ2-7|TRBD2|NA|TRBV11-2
TGTGCCAGCAGCCCGAGGACTAGCGGGTTCTCCTACGAGCAGTACTTC
CASSPRTSGFSYEQYF
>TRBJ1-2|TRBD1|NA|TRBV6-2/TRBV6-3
TGTGCCAGCAGTCTCACGACAGGGGATGGCTACATCTTC
CASSLTTGDGYIF
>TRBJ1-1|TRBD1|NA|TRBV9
TGTGCCAGCAGCGGGGGACAGGGGACTGAAGCTTTCTTT
CASSGGQGTEAFF
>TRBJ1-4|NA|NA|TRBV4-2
TGTGCCAGCAGCCAAGATCCGGGGGTGGGTGAAAAACTGTTTTTT
CASSQDPGVGEKLFF